This TCR beta chain was sequenced in a study of vaccination and CD4 T cells after COVID-19. This clonotype occurred a few times. Its target is not known. Documented treatment: approximately 10-day PBMC culture with coronavirus spike peptide pools or control peptides (ViraFEST assay). Before TCRs were sequenced, ViraFEST expanded antigen-specific T cells with peptide pools. V was clipped by 10 bases and J by 4 bases; unmatched bases: 7. The CDR3 consists of 13 residues. CDR1 and CDR2 (germline): MNHNS, SASEGT. Cultured CD4+ T cells had their DNA profiled by the Oncomine TCR Beta short-read assay. TCRdb used MiXCR to reprocess the PCR reads, holding one entry per CDR3 protein. The sample has 20,000 to 25,000 distinct CDR3 sequences; around 38% are singletons.

The chain has TRBV6-1 and TRBJ1-3; 7 bases agree with TRBD1. The sequencing used CD4+ T cells from blood, cultured in vitro, collected before SARS-CoV-2 vaccination. The origin of this receptor is a human donor who received a COVID-19 vaccine. CDR3 amino acids: CATTGEDGNTIYF. CDR3 sequence (DNA): TGTGCCACCACAGGGGAGGACGGAAACACCATATATTTT.